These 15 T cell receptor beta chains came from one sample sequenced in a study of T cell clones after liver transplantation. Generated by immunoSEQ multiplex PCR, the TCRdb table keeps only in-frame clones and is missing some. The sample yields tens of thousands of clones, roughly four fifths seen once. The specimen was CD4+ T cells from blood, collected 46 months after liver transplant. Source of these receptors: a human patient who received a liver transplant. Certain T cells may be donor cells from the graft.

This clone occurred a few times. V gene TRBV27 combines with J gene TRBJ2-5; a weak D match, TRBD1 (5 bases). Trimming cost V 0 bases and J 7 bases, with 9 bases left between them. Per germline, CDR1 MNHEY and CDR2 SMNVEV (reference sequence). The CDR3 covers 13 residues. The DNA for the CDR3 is TGTGCCAGCAGTTTATCGTGGGGCGGGACCCAGTACTTC. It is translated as CASSLSWGGTQYF.

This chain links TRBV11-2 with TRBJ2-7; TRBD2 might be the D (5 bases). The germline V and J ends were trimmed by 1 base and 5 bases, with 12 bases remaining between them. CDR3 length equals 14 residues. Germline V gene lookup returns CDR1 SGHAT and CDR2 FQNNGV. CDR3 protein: CASSLGGIPDEQYF. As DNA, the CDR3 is TGTGCCAGCAGCTTAGGAGGGATTCCCGACGAGCAGTACTTC. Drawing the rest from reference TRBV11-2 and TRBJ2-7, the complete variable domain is EAGVAQSPRYKIIEKRQSVAFWCNPISGHATLYWYQQILGQGPKLLIQFQNNGVVDDSQLPKDRFSAERLKGVDSTLKIQPAKLEDSAVYLCASSLGGIPDEQYFGPGTRLTVT.

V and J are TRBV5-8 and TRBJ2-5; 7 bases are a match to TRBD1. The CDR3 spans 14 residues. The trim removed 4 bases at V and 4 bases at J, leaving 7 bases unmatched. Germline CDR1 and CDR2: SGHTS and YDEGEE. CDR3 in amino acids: CASSPQGWGETQYF. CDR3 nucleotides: TGTGCCAGCAGCCCACAGGGGTGGGGAGAGACCCAGTACTTC.

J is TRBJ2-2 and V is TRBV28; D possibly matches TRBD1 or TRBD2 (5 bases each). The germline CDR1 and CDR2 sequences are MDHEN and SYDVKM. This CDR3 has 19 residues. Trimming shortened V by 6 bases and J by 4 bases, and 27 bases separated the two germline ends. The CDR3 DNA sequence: TGTGCCAGCAGCCTCCTTGGGACCTGGGCGATCCGGGCCACCGGGGAGCTGTTTTTT. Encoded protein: CASSLLGTWAIRATGELFF.

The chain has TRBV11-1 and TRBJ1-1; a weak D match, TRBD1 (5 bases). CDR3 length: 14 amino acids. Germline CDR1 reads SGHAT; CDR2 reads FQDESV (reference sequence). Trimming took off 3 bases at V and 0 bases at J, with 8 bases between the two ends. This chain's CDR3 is CASSLDILNTEAFF. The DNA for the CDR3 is TGTGCCAGCAGCTTGGACATTCTGAACACTGAAGCTTTCTTT.

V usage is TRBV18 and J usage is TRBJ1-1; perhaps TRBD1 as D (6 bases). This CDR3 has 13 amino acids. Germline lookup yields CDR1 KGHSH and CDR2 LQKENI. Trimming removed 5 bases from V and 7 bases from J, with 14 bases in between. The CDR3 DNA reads TGTGCCAGCTCATTACAGGGCGGGGATGAAGCTTTCTTT. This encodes CASSLQGGDEAFF.

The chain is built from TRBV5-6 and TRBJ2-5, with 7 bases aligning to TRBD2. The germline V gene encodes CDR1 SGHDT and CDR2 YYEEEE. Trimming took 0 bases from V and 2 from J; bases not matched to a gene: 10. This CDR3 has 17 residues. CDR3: CASSLAWLAEKQETQYF. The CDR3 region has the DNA TGTGCCAGCAGCTTGGCGTGGCTAGCGGAGAAGCAAGAGACCCAGTACTTC.

The CDR3 bases are TGTGCCAGCAGTGGAGGGACTAGCGCAGAGACCCAGTACTTC. Amino acid sequence: CASSGGTSAETQYF. V and J are TRBV2 and TRBJ2-5; 10 bases match TRBD2. The CDR3 spans 14 residues. V lost 4 bases and J lost 4; bases outside the gene matches: 3. Germline V gene lookup returns CDR1 SNHLY and CDR2 FYNNEI.

The CDR3 region is CAWKRDSYNEQFF. As DNA, the CDR3 is TGTGCCTGGAAGCGGGATTCGTACAATGAGCAGTTCTTC. The J gene is TRBJ2-1, the V gene TRBV30; 7 bases map to TRBD2. Losses at the gene ends were 4 bases for V and 4 bases for J; bases not matched to a gene: 4. The V gene's germline CDR1 is GTSNPN and CDR2 SVGIG (reference sequence). The CDR3 extends over 13 amino acids. Supplemented by reference TRBV30 and TRBJ2-1, the full variable domain reads SQTIHQWPATLVQPVGSPLSLECTVEGTSNPNLYWYRQAAGRGLQLLFYSVGIGQISSEVPQNLSASRPQDRQFILSSKKLLLSDSGFYLCAWKRDSYNEQFFGPGTRLTVL.

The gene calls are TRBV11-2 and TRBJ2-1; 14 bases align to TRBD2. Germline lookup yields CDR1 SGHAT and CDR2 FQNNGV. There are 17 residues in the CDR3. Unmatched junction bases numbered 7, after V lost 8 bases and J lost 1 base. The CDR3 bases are TGTGCCAGCTCCGGACTAGCGGGAGGTCGATCCTACAATGAGCAGTTCTTC. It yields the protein CASSGLAGGRSYNEQFF. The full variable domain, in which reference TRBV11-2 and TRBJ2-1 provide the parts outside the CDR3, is EAGVAQSPRYKIIEKRQSVAFWCNPISGHATLYWYQQILGQGPKLLIQFQNNGVVDDSQLPKDRFSAERLKGVDSTLKIQPAKLEDSAVYLCASSGLAGGRSYNEQFFGPGTRLTVL.

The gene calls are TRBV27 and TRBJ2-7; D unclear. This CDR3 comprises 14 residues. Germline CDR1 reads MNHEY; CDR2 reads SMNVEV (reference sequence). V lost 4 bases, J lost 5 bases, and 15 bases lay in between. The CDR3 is CASSSFLGPDEQYF. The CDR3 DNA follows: TGTGCCAGCAGTTCTTTCTTAGGGCCAGACGAGCAGTACTTC.

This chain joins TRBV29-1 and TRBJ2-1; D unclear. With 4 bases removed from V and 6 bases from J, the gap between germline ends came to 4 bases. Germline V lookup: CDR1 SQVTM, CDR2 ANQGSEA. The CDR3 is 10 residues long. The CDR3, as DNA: TGCAGCGTTGGGAGCAATGAGCAGTTCTTC. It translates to CSVGSNEQFF.

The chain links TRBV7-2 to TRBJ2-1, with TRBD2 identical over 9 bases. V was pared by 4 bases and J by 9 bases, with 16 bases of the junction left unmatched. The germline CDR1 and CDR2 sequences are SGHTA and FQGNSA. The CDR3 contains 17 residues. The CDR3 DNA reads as TGTGCCAGCAGCTCCTCAGCGGGAGGTAAATATTCCGGTGAGCAGTTCTTC. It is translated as CASSSSAGGKYSGEQFF.

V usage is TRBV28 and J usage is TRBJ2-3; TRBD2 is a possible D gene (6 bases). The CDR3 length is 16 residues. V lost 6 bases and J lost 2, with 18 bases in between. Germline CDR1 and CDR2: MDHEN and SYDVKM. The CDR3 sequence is CASSPSRGWDTDTQYF. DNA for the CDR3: TGTGCCAGCAGCCCGTCTCGGGGGTGGGACACAGATACGCAGTATTTT.

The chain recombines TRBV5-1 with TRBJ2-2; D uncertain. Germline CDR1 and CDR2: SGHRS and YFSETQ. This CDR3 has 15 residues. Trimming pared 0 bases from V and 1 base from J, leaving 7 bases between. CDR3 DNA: TGCGCCAGCAGCTTGGCCTTGGGGAACACCGGGGAGCTGTTTTTT. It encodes CASSLALGNTGELFF.